This T cell receptor (beta chain) stems from a study of cytomegalovirus exposure and HLA in healthy donors. Study-wide findings and caveats: It was taken for granted in presence/absence analyses that sequencing depth across donors was roughly uniform.

This clone was observed a handful of times. Its antigen is not identified. In the PCR, 60 Vbeta and 13 Jbeta primers were used. TCRdb's copy holds only in-frame clones and misses some; the assay was immunoSEQ multiplex PCR. The data show more than 100,000 clones, around 78% seen once. The CDR3 is 15 amino acids. Looked up from germline, CDR1 is SGHNT and CDR2 is YENEEA. After removal of 3 bases from V and 1 base from J, the junction contained 1 base not matched to a gene. This TCR derives from a man aged 35-49 years in good health and CMV-seronegative. The rearrangement uses TRBV11-3 and TRBJ2-5, with 11 bases matching TRBD2. Sequencing was performed on PBMCs. The CDR3, as DNA: TGTGCCAGCAGCTTGACTAGCGGGACCCAAGAGACCCAGTACTTC. Its protein product is CASSLTSGTQETQYF.